Presented here are 32 T cell receptor beta chains from one specimen sequenced in a study of regulatory T cells in long-lasting Graves disease. The time point denotes: persistent/refractory GD, antithyroid drugs over 5 years with positive TRAb. Extracted RNA from PBMCs served as the source of the TCR library. The authors built TCR beta libraries using iRepertoire HTBI primers and Arm-PCR of CDR3 regions. Via MiXCR, TCRdb re-called the multiplex PCR reads, giving one row per CDR3 protein. The top ten clones hold over 25% of a sample with 300,000 to 400,000 distinct CDR3 sequences, roughly 21% of them seen once. This sample comprised peripheral blood mononuclear cells (PBMCs), obtained when the disease was refractory, from a patient treated with antithyroid drugs. The receptors derive from a female donor with Graves disease.

The chain employs TRBV7-9 and TRBJ2-5; 8 positions match TRBD1. Trimming cost V 1 base and J 4 bases; bases outside gene matches: 8. This CDR3 region has 16 residues. Looked up from germline, CDR1 is SEHNR and CDR2 is FQNEAQ (reference sequence). For the CDR3, the DNA is TGTGCCAGCAGCTTAGTTGGGACAGGTCAATCAGAGACCCAGTACTTC. Protein: CASSLVGTGQSETQYF.

This clonotype was seen a few times. This chain joins TRBV7-9 and TRBJ2-7; 7 nucleotides align to TRBD1. The CDR3 is 14 residues long. CDR1 is SEHNR, CDR2 FQNEAQ, per germline (reference sequence). The V gene end was trimmed by 1 base and the J gene end by 6 bases; junction bases not matched to a gene: 6. CDR3 DNA sequence: TGTGCCAGCAGCTTAGACAGGGGCTCCAGCGAGCAGTACTTC. As protein: CASSLDRGSSEQYF.

As concerns this clonotype: Being one base from a much bigger clone, this may be a read error. The chain links TRBV10-3 to TRBJ2-7; 9 bases match TRBD1. The CDR3 runs to 15 residues. Germline lookup yields CDR1 ENHRY and CDR2 SYGVKD. DNA for the CDR3: TGTGCCGTCAGTGAGGTTGAGACAGGGGGGTACGAGCAGTACTTC. It codes for CAVSEVETGGYEQYF.

Worth noting for this clonotype: One end of the junction varies from germline; a read error may be responsible. V gene TRBV19 combines with J gene TRBJ2-2; 9 bases line up with TRBD2. CDR1 is LNHDA, CDR2 SQIVND, per germline (reference sequence). There are 17 residues in the CDR3. The CDR3 sequence: CASSIAGLARNTGELFF. CDR3 DNA: TGCGCCAGTAGTATCGCTGGACTAGCGAGGAACACCGGGGAGCTGTTTTTT.

This clonotype was seen ten or more times. The rearrangement uses TRBV6-5 and TRBJ2-5; D remains ambiguous. Per the germline V gene, CDR1 is MNHEY and CDR2 is SVGAGI. Trimming left V 1 base short and J 4 bases short, with 10 bases between. The length of the CDR3 is 14 residues. CDR3 region: CASSYFPSGETQYF. DNA for the CDR3: TGTGCCAGCAGTTACTTTCCTAGTGGAGAGACCCAGTACTTC.

This clonotype was seen ten or more times. This chain connects TRBV7-6 to TRBJ2-5, with a weak D call TRBD1 (6 bases). V lost 1 base, J lost 2 bases, and 17 bases lay in between. CDR1 SGHVS and CDR2 FNYEAQ come from the germline V gene. This CDR3 has 17 amino acids. The chain's CDR3 is CASSLDPQGQGQETQYF. CDR3 sequence (DNA): TGTGCCAGCAGCTTAGATCCGCAGGGGCAGGGACAAGAGACCCAGTACTTC.

This clonotype was recorded only once. The V gene is TRBV4-1, the J gene TRBJ1-6; 7 bases fit TRBD1. The ends lost 1 base at V and 0 bases at J; junction bases unmatched: 3. CDR1 MGHRA and CDR2 YSYEKL come from the germline V gene. The CDR3 length is 17 residues. The CDR3 sequence: CASSQGTGASYNSPLHF. Here the CDR3 DNA reads TGCGCCAGCAGCCAAGGGACAGGAGCCTCCTATAATTCACCCCTCCACTTT.

In this sample, this clonotype turned up a few times. This chain joins TRBV5-1 and TRBJ1-1; a possible D gene is TRBD1 (5 bases). Deletions cut 1 base from V and 4 bases from J, with 11 bases between. This CDR3 contains 14 residues. Germline V gene sequence: CDR1 SGHRS, CDR2 YFSETQ. CDR3 DNA: TGCGCCAGCAGCTTGAGCACCGGGGGCACTGAAGCTTTCTTT. Translating gives CASSLSTGGTEAFF.

The rearrangement joins TRBV24-1 to TRBJ1-2; no clear D gene. The germline V gene has CDR1 KGHDR and CDR2 SFDVKD. The CDR3 sequence is 11 residues long. Trimming shortened V by 1 base and J by 9 bases, and 5 bases separated the two germline ends. In DNA, the CDR3 is TGTGCCACCAGTGATTTAGGCCGCTACACCTTC. Protein product: CATSDLGRYTF.

This chain links TRBV6-5 with TRBJ1-6; no clear D gene. CDR3 length: 15 amino acids. CDR1 MNHEY and CDR2 SVGAGI come from the germline V gene. V lost 2 bases, J lost 9 bases, and 14 bases lay in between. The CDR3 sequence is CASSYGQLLGSPLHF. Written as DNA, the CDR3 is TGTGCCAGCAGTTACGGGCAGCTTTTGGGTTCACCCCTCCACTTT.

This clonotype was observed many times. The chain employs TRBV11-1 and TRBJ1-4; tentative D call: TRBD1 (5 bases). This CDR3 is 15 amino acids long. V was pared by 4 bases and J by 6 bases, with 15 bases between. Germline V gives CDR1 SGHAT, CDR2 FQDESV (reference sequence). As DNA, the CDR3 is TGTGCCAGCAGCTCAACAGGATCCCACTATGAAAAACTGTTTTTT. Translated, it gives CASSSTGSHYEKLFF.

As to this clonotype: One end of the junction is discordant with germline, which a read error may explain. This rearrangement joins TRBV5-1 to TRBJ1-5; D is unclear. Germline-derived CDR1 and CDR2 are SGHRS and YFSETQ. The CDR3 sequence is 15 residues long. This CDR3 reads CASSFHSYSNQPQHF. CDR3 nucleotide sequence: TGTGCCAGCAGCTTCCACAGCTATAGCAATCAGCCCCAGCATTTT. Based on the CDR3 plus reference TRBV5-1 and TRBJ1-5, the full variable domain is KAGVTQTPRYLIKTRGQQVTLSCSPISGHRSVSWYQQTPGQGLQFLFEYFSETQRNKGNFPGRFSGRQFSNSRSEMNVSTLELGDSALYLCASSFHSYSNQPQHFGDGTRLSIL.

This clonotype has at least ten counts. The chain has TRBV7-8 and TRBJ1-4, with D unresolved. The germline gives CDR1 SGHVS, CDR2 FQNEAQ. Trimming stripped 5 bases from V and 4 bases from J, with 17 bases between. The CDR3 covers 16 residues. The CDR3, as DNA: TGTGCCAGCAGCCAGAAAGGAGGGATACTTAATGAAAAACTGTTTTTT. This codes for CASSQKGGILNEKLFF.

There are many counts of this clonotype. The genes are TRBV6-1 and TRBJ1-1; D remains unclear. CDR1 is MNHNS and CDR2 is SASEGT in the germline V gene. Deletions cut 7 bases from V and 0 bases from J, with 12 bases between. CDR3 length: 14 residues. This CDR3 reads CASNLVGMNTEAFF. DNA of the CDR3: TGTGCCAGCAATCTAGTGGGGATGAACACTGAAGCTTTCTTT.

V usage is TRBV7-9 and J usage is TRBJ2-7, with D tentatively TRBD2 (6 bases). Germline-derived CDR1 and CDR2 are SEHNR and FQNEAQ (reference sequence). The CDR3 contains 16 residues. V lost 0 bases and J lost 2, with 14 bases in between. The CDR3 bases are TGTGCCAGCAGCTTAGCGGTGCGGGACCCAACCTACGAGCAGTACTTC. Protein sequence: CASSLAVRDPTYEQYF.

The sample holds many counts of this clonotype. V is TRBV15 and J is TRBJ2-5, with 8 bases aligning to TRBD2. The germline V gene encodes CDR1 LNHNV and CDR2 YYDKDF (reference sequence). The CDR3 consists of 16 residues. With V trimmed by 1 base and J by 2 bases, 6 bases remained unmatched. The CDR3 protein is CATSRGTSIQQETQYF. CDR3 DNA sequence: TGTGCCACCAGCAGAGGGACTAGCATCCAGCAAGAGACCCAGTACTTC.

This clonotype was detected ten times or more. This sequence joins TRBV3-1 and TRBJ2-7; D call uncertain. Trimming cost V 5 bases and J 0 bases, with 11 bases left between them. The CDR3 length is 14 residues. Germline V gene data show CDR1 as LGHDT and CDR2 as YNNKEL (reference sequence). This CDR3 reads CASSVGGPSYEQYF. CDR3 DNA sequence: TGTGCCAGCAGCGTAGGTGGGCCCTCCTACGAGCAGTACTTC.

This clonotype came up many times. V and J are TRBV28 and TRBJ1-3; a possible D gene is TRBD1 (5 bases). Germline CDR1 MDHEN, CDR2 SYDVKM. There are 17 residues in the CDR3. V was shortened by 6 bases and J by 0 bases, with 18 bases between the two germline ends. The CDR3 nucleotides read TGTGCCAGCAGATCTTCTGCCGGGGACGTCTCTGGAAACACCATATATTTT. Its translation: CASRSSAGDVSGNTIYF.

This clonotype was counted between two and nine times. V usage is TRBV7-2 and J usage is TRBJ1-4; D remains ambiguous. The length of the CDR3 is 16 residues. V was clipped by 1 base and J by 5 bases, with 14 bases between them. Per the germline V gene, CDR1 is SGHTA and CDR2 is FQGNSA. The CDR3 DNA reads as TGTGCCAGCAGCTTAGTAGGGCGGCAGCTGAATGAAAAACTGTTTTTT. Its translation: CASSLVGRQLNEKLFF.

This clonotype appeared many times. J is TRBJ2-7 and V is TRBV5-1; tentative D call: TRBD2 (6 bases). Trimming pared 2 bases from V and 3 bases from J, leaving 15 bases between. CDR1 is SGHRS, CDR2 YFSETQ, per germline. The CDR3 totals 15 residues. DNA for the CDR3: TGCGCCAGCAGCTTCGGCACGCGGGGTGGCTACGAGCAGTACTTC. It yields the protein CASSFGTRGGYEQYF.

This clonotype showed up just a few times. The chain uses TRBV30 and TRBJ2-1; 9 bases map to TRBD2. With 6 bases clipped from V and 8 bases from J, the junction kept 11 bases outside the gene matches. There are 14 residues in the CDR3. CDR1 and CDR2 from the germline V gene are GTSNPN and SVGIG (reference sequence). The CDR3 loop reads CACPKVAGVDEQFF. The CDR3 nucleotides are TGTGCCTGCCCGAAGGTAGCGGGAGTTGATGAGCAGTTCTTC.

The table lists this clonotype with a count of one. With a much larger clone just one base away, this may be a read error. As the CDR3 is not closed by the conserved phenylalanine or tryptophan, this likely results from a read error. The V gene is TRBV30, the J gene TRBJ1-2; possibly TRBD1 for D (5 bases). Trimming stripped 8 bases from V and 10 bases from J, with 17 bases between. Per the germline V gene, CDR1 is GTSNPN and CDR2 is SVGIG (reference sequence). The CDR3 is made up of 11 amino acids. The CDR3 DNA reads as TGTGCCAGGCGCTCCGGGGGTGACTACACCCTC. The encoded protein is CARRSGGDYTL.

The chain uses TRBV6-2 or TRBV6-3 and TRBJ2-5, with D uncertain. The CDR3 is 16 residues long. Trimming removed 6 bases at V and 3 bases at J, with 20 bases between. Germline V gene sequence: CDR1 MNHEY, CDR2 SVGEGT. The CDR3 loop reads CASRRLIPFRKETQYF. The CDR3 nucleotides are TGTGCCAGCAGACGCCTGATCCCTTTCAGGAAAGAGACCCAGTACTTC.

This clonotype was counted a few times. The chain recombines TRBV7-9 with TRBJ2-7; weak D call: TRBD2 (5 bases). The CDR3 length is 13 residues. Germline assignment: CDR1 SEHNR and CDR2 FQNEAQ (reference sequence). Trimming pared 3 bases from V and 5 bases from J, leaving 11 bases between. Here the CDR3 DNA reads TGTGCCAGCAGCTTTATTGAGGGTAACGAGCAGTACTTC. Its translation is CASSFIEGNEQYF.

This clonotype has at least ten counts. This chain links TRBV29-1 with TRBJ1-2; D uncertain. V lost 7 bases and J 7 bases, leaving 19 bases between the germline ends. CDR1 and CDR2 from the germline V gene are SQVTM and ANQGSEA. The CDR3 length is 13 residues. Written as DNA, the CDR3 is TGCAGCGCCATTAATCCGGGTTCTTCTGGCTACACCTTC. Amino acids: CSAINPGSSGYTF.

Regarding this clonotype: A much larger clone differs from this one at a single base, so this may be a read error. This CDR3 reads CASSRQVGASYGQYF. The CDR3 region has the DNA TGTGCCAGCAGTCGACAGGTAGGGGCCTCCTACGGGCAGTACTTC. The chain employs TRBV27 and TRBJ2-7, with D possibly being TRBD1 (6 bases). Germline V gene data show CDR1 as MNHEY and CDR2 as SMNVEV (reference sequence). The CDR3 totals 15 residues.

This sequence joins TRBV12-5 and TRBJ2-3, with TRBD2 as a possible D gene (7 bases). Between the trimmed V and J ends, which lost 0 bases and 1 base, there was a span of 14 bases. CDR3 size: 17 residues. CDR1 and CDR2 (germline): LGHNT, FRNRAP. CDR3 nucleotide sequence: TGTGCTAGTGGTTTGGTACCTTCGGGGGGCCGCACAGATACGCAGTATTTT. Amino acid sequence: CASGLVPSGGRTDTQYF.

This clonotype was seen a few times. This chain uses TRBV7-9 with TRBJ2-7; 8 positions match TRBD1. From germline, CDR1 is SEHNR and CDR2 FQNEAQ (reference sequence). V lost 5 bases, J lost 3 bases, and 6 bases stayed unmatched. This CDR3 is built from 14 residues. The DNA of the CDR3 is TGTGCCAGCAGCCCAAGTACAGGGGGCTACGAGCAGTACTTC. This translates into CASSPSTGGYEQYF.

This clonotype was counted ten times or more. This chain uses TRBV20-1 with TRBJ2-7, with D maybe TRBD2 (7 bases). The CDR3 loop spans 14 amino acids. Trimming took off 5 bases at V and 4 bases at J, with 18 bases between the two ends. In germline, CDR1 is DFQATT, CDR2 SNEGSKA (reference sequence). CDR3 sequence: CSAGGGGGPYEQYF. The CDR3 DNA reads as TGCAGTGCTGGGGGGGGCGGGGGTCCTTACGAGCAGTACTTC.

This clonotype was detected many times. The J gene is TRBJ1-1, the V gene TRBV6-1, with D tentatively TRBD1 (6 bases). V lost 1 base to trimming and J lost 0 bases, with 9 bases between them. Per the germline V gene, CDR1 is MNHNS and CDR2 is SASEGT. This CDR3 is built from 15 residues. CDR3 sequence reads: CASSEEGDLNTEAFF. CDR3 DNA: TGTGCCAGCAGTGAAGAGGGGGACTTGAACACTGAAGCTTTCTTT.

This clonotype has a count of ten or more. The chain is built from TRBV7-2 and TRBJ1-2; D unclear. Germline CDR1 reads SGHTA; CDR2 reads FQGNSA. Trimming took off 1 base at V and 1 base at J, with 10 bases between the two ends. This CDR3 contains 15 residues. CDR3 bases: TGTGCCAGCAGCTTAGAACGGAGCCGTAACTATGGCTACACCTTC. Protein sequence: CASSLERSRNYGYTF.

Comment on this clonotype: It may be a read error: a sequence one base away is much more abundant. The chain recombines TRBV6-1 with TRBJ1-2; 12 bases align to TRBD1. Germline CDR1 reads MNHNS; CDR2 reads SASEGT. The CDR3 runs 16 residues. Written as DNA, the CDR3 is TGTGCCAGCTCCCCCTCCGGGACAGGGGGCGTCTATGGCTGCACCTTC. Encoded protein: CASSPSGTGGVYGCTF.